This entry describes one T cell receptor (beta chain). The data derive from a study of cytomegalovirus exposure and HLA in healthy donors. The table came from immunoSEQ multiplex PCR; TCRdb's copy has only in-frame clones and leaves some out. The sample holds about 76,000 clones; approximately 94% are singletons and the top ten take less than 2%. The sequenced material came from PBMCs. This receptor was identified in a woman under 30 in good health and CMV-seropositive.

Written as DNA, the CDR3 is TGTGCCACCAGCAGAGAGGGGCTAGCGGAGACCCAGTACTTC. As protein: CATSREGLAETQYF. The rearrangement uses TRBV15 and TRBJ2-5; the D gene is possibly TRBD2 (6 bases). Germline V lookup: CDR1 LNHNV, CDR2 YYDKDF (reference sequence). CDR3 length: 14 amino acids. V lost 0 bases and J lost 5, with 10 bases in between.